This T cell receptor beta chain comes out of a study of cytomegalovirus exposure and HLA in healthy donors. Primers included in the PCR were 60 Vbeta and 13 Jbeta primers. Original analysis: Around 76 million unique TCR beta chains, 8.5 million to 14 million shared, were counted in a later analysis. Using immunoSEQ multiplex PCR, the repertoire was profiled, and TCRdb retains in-frame clones only, with some absent. That table gives V, J and clone size, and the DNA gave D and trimming. Among roughly 130,000 clones listed, 75% to 90% were seen once. Trimming cost V 4 bases and J 3 bases, with 15 bases left between them. The CDR3 length is 16 residues. Germline values: CDR1 LNHDA, CDR2 SQIVND (reference sequence). Overall study findings and caveats: An Asian-associated ancestry cluster reportedly showed fewer N-insertions than the approximately 700-donor mean in a later analysis. Owing to their indistinguishability, certain V segments, notably TRBV6-2 and TRBV6-3, were excluded. One cluster of highly shared sequence variants probably arose as a sequencing artifact.

On this clone itself: Its antigen is currently unknown.

This TCR was sampled from a young man in good health and CMV-seronegative. Sequencing used PBMCs. The rearrangement links TRBV19 to TRBJ1-4; TRBD1 is a possible D gene (6 bases). CDR3 residues: CASSTPGQRPNEKLFF. CDR3 bases: TGTGCCAGTAGTACCCCAGGACAGCGTCCTAATGAAAAACTGTTTTTT.